The entry below gives a single T cell receptor beta chain sequence along with its context. CDR1 SGDLS and CDR2 YYNGEE come from the germline V gene. This CDR3 is 16 amino acids long. The trim removed 3 bases at V and 5 bases at J, leaving 11 bases unmatched. This record comes from a study of blood T cell repertoires in COVID-19. About the research overall: Researchers got acute and convalescent COVID-19 samples from the United States, Italy and Spain. From T cells, B-cell-depleted T cells, or PBMCs came the material, which was cDNA or gDNA.

In the study's own analysis: Cell counts per sample came from amplifying reference gene primers. The method was immunoSEQ multiplex PCR; TCRdb's version includes in-frame clones alone and lacks a portion of them. D and trimming come from the DNA, and the V and J calls and clone size come from that table. The data contain 150,000 or so clones, around nine tenths of them seen just once; the ten biggest clones take up 5%. Sequenced input: peripheral blood. The clonotype comes from a human donor in a cohort sampled during active COVID-19. The chain carries TRBV9 and TRBJ2-7, with 10 bases aligning to TRBD1. The CDR3 bases are TGTGCCAGCAGCGCTAGGACAGGGGGGGACGTAAACGAGCAGTACTTC. This codes for CASSARTGGDVNEQYF.